The entry that follows covers one TCR beta chain sequence. The antigen is undetermined. Germline V gene data show CDR1 as MNHEY and CDR2 as SVGAGI. This CDR3 has 13 residues. Trimming left V 2 bases short and J 8 bases short, with 12 bases between. Profiling that covered TCR beta VDJ and CDR3 relied on genomic DNA as its template. One entry per CDR3 protein results from TCRdb running MiXCR on the reads. In the table there are some 240,000 distinct CDR3 sequences, almost 35% of which are singletons. The sample is drawn from a study of CD8+CD57+ T cells in acquired aplastic anemia. Overall study: Sequencing produced an average of roughly 10 million reads per healthy donor for CD4+ cells.

Study results and caveats: Patients shared around 31 CD8+ CDR3 sequences with controls. The CD8+ Simpson's diversity of patients and controls was not significantly different.

The chain combines TRBV6-5 with TRBJ1-2; D is perhaps TRBD1 (6 bases). The TCR comes from a human donor in good health, serving as a control. Sequences were obtained from sorted CD4+, CD8+, or CD8+CD57+ T cells (not recorded which) from PBMCs. The DNA for the CDR3 is TGTGCCAGCAGTTACCTGGGGGCGCAGGGCTACACCTTC. Translated, it gives CASSYLGAQGYTF.